This T cell receptor beta chain was recovered during a study of T cell responses to AZD1222 COVID-19 vaccine. The CDR3 spans 14 residues. Per germline, CDR1 LNHDA and CDR2 SQIVND (reference sequence). The germline V and J ends were trimmed by 0 bases and 1 base, with 7 bases remaining between them. Overall study results and limits: Every sample of the repertoires postdated the peak T cell response. With dominance at 160-218 and 743-854, vaccine-associated CD4 TCRs spanned spike.

Measured with immunoSEQ multiplex PCR; TCRdb has only the in-frame clones, and not every one. The profile shows over 120,000 clones, about 92% of them singletons. Notes on this clone: Its antigen is not identified.

This clonotype originated in an adult who had recovered from COVID-19. V usage is TRBV19 and J usage is TRBJ2-7; possible D gene TRBD2, 6 bases. The source material was peripheral blood, sampled after recovery from COVID-19. The DNA for the CDR3 is TGTGCCAGTAGTATAGACGGGGGATCCTACGAGCAGTACTTC. Translated: CASSIDGGSYEQYF.